This TCR beta chain was recorded in a study of long-term antiretroviral therapy in people with HIV. Study-level points and caveats: Whereas controls had wider CDR3 length ranges, HIV repertoires had narrower ones.

Of note for this clone: What it binds is unknown.

Sequencing relied on immunoSEQ assay v3.0, run at survey level. Here immunoSEQ multiplex PCR was the method, and the copy in TCRdb shows in-frame clones only, minus some. The sample shows about 30,000 clones, approximately 80% of them seen only once. The CDR3 loop spans 16 amino acids. The V end lost 0 bases, the J end lost 2 bases, and 14 bases lay between the germline ends. The germline gives CDR1 MGHRA, CDR2 YSYEKL. This clonotype originated in a man aged 35-49 years with HIV. The rearrangement joins TRBV4-1 to TRBJ2-7, with D perhaps TRBD1 (5 bases). The sequences come from unsorted PBMCs, collected 3 years after starting antiretroviral therapy. CDR3 in amino acids: CASSQDPLGQTYEQYF. CDR3 DNA sequence: TGCGCCAGCAGCCAAGACCCCTTGGGGCAGACCTACGAGCAGTACTTC.